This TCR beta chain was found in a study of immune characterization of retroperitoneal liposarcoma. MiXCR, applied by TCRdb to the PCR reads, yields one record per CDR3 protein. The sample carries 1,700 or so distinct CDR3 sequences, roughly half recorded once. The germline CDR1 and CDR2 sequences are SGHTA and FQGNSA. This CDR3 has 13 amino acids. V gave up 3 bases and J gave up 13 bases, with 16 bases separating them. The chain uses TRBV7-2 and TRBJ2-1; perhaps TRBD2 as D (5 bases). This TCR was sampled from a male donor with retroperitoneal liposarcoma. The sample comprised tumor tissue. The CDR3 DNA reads TGTGCCAGCAGCTTTCAGGTGGGAGAGACCCAGTTCTTC. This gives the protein CASSFQVGETQFF.